Following are 31 T cell receptor beta chains from one sample sequenced in a study of tumor-infiltrating lymphocytes in glioblastoma multiforme. TCR beta libraries were built from RNA through three nested multiplex PCR rounds using modified ARM-PCR. In TCRdb, the multiplex PCR reads were re-called with MiXCR into one record per CDR3 protein. The repertoire consists of about 32,000 distinct CDR3 sequences, with 50% to 75% occurring once and the leading ten covering approximately 33%. Input material: brain tumor tissue. The receptors stem from a male donor with glioblastoma.

There are many counts of this clonotype. The chain combines TRBV20-1 with TRBJ1-1; no clear D gene. This CDR3 spans 12 amino acids. Per germline, CDR1 DFQATT and CDR2 SNEGSKA (reference sequence). Trimming stripped 3 bases from V and 4 bases from J, with 9 bases between. CDR3 sequence (DNA): TGCAGTGCTAGTAGGCAGGCCACTGAAGCTTTCTTT. Protein: CSASRQATEAFF.

This clonotype was seen many times. The V gene is TRBV6-2 or TRBV6-3, the J gene TRBJ2-1; D is ambiguous. This CDR3 comprises 11 residues. Germline CDR1 reads MNHEY; CDR2 reads SVGEGT. The ends were cut back, 4 bases at V and 8 bases at J, with 6 bases in the middle. The CDR3 sequence is CASSFFYEQFF. The CDR3 DNA follows: TGTGCCAGCAGTTTTTTCTATGAGCAGTTCTTC.

Turning to this clonotype: One end of the junction fails to match germline, which may point to a read error. The chain links TRBV10-3 to TRBJ2-1; 7 nucleotides line up with TRBD2. Looked up from germline, CDR1 is ENHRY and CDR2 is SYGVKD. This CDR3 is 24 amino acids long. CDR3 region: CAVSESFYYPASGASDERLNEQFF. CDR3 bases: TGTGCCGTCAGTGAGTCCTTTTACTATCCGGCTAGCGGAGCATCAGACGAACGACTCAATGAGCAGTTCTTC.

J is TRBJ2-3 and V is TRBV20-1, with 9 positions matching TRBD1. Trimming took 6 bases from V and 5 from J; bases not matched to a gene: 12. CDR1 is DFQATT, CDR2 SNEGSKA, per germline (reference sequence). CDR3 size: 15 residues. The chain's CDR3 is CSATPDRGMIDTQYF. The CDR3, as DNA: TGCAGTGCGACACCGGACAGGGGTATGATAGATACGCAGTATTTT.

The chain recombines TRBV30 with TRBJ2-5; TRBD2 agrees at 7 bases. The germline gives CDR1 GTSNPN, CDR2 SVGIG (reference sequence). The CDR3 contains 14 residues. V lost 2 bases and J lost 1; bases outside the gene matches: 4. CDR3 in amino acids: CAWSRGGGQETQYF. The DNA of the CDR3 is TGTGCCTGGAGTCGAGGCGGGGGCCAAGAGACCCAGTACTTC.

A note on this clonotype: Relative to the germline gene, one junction end is altered; a read error may explain this. CDR3 nucleotide sequence: TGTGCCAGCGGCTTGGATGTCGGGAGGGAGGAGACCAAGTACTTC. This encodes CASGLDVGREETKYF. This chain uses TRBV5-4 with TRBJ2-5; 8 nucleotides match TRBD2. CDR3 length equals 15 residues. Germline V gives CDR1 SGHNT, CDR2 YYREEE (reference sequence).

Concerning this clonotype itself: A much larger clonotype is one base distant, so this may be a read error. Given the absence of the conserved phenylalanine or tryptophan at the CDR3 end, a read error is likely. The chain uses TRBV28 and TRBJ2-1; 7 nucleotides match TRBD2. After removal of 9 bases from V and 3 bases from J, the junction contained 11 bases not matched to a gene. The CDR3 extends over 15 amino acids. CDR1 is MDHEN and CDR2 is SYDVKM in the germline V gene. The CDR3 nucleotides read TGTGCCAGTGCCAGGTGGGGCGGGAGCTACAATGAGCAGTTCCTC. It yields the protein CASARWGGSYNEQFL.

Regarding this clonotype: A much larger clone lies a single base off, so this may be a read error. This chain uses TRBV10-3 with TRBJ1-4, with 7 bases aligning to TRBD1. This CDR3 is 14 amino acids long. CDR1 and CDR2 (germline): ENHRY, SYGVKD. The CDR3 nucleotides read TGTGCCATCAATGAGTCCAGGGGGAATGAAAAACTGTTTTTT. As protein: CAINESRGNEKLFF.

This clonotype appeared many times. The chain employs TRBV21-1 and TRBJ1-1. TRBV21-1 is listed as a pseudogene. The CDR3 is made up of 15 amino acids. For the CDR3, the DNA is TGTGCCAGCAGCAAGTCGGAGGGTTTTGGGACTGAAGCTTTCTTT. Its translation: CASSKSEGFGTEAFF.

Note on this clonotype: This CDR3 is missing its conserved last phenylalanine or tryptophan, likely due to a read error. The rearrangement links TRBV28 to TRBJ2-1, with no clear D. The germline V gene encodes CDR1 MDHEN and CDR2 SYDVKM. This CDR3 region has 12 residues. CDR3 coding DNA: TGTGCCAGCAGCCCGCCCTATAATGAGCAGTTCCTC. Its protein is CASSPPYNEQFL.

The rearrangement joins TRBV6-5 to TRBJ1-2; D is uncertain. CDR1 and CDR2 (germline): MNHEY, SVGAGI. V was shortened by 2 bases and J by 10 bases, with 20 bases between the two germline ends. CDR3 length equals 15 residues. The CDR3 sequence is CASSYDPGLWDDYTF. CDR3 sequence (DNA): TGTGCCAGCAGTTACGATCCGGGCCTCTGGGATGACTACACCTTC.

V and J are TRBV6-5 and TRBJ2-1; 7 bases match TRBD1. Unmatched junction bases numbered 6, after V lost 6 bases and J lost 4 bases. The germline V gene encodes CDR1 MNHEY and CDR2 SVGAGI. The CDR3 has 14 amino acids. For the CDR3, the DNA is TGTGCCAGCAGGAAAGGGGGCCCATACAATGAGCAGTTCTTC. Amino acids: CASRKGGPYNEQFF.

This clonotype was recorded only once. No conserved phenylalanine or tryptophan ends this CDR3, so it is likely a read error. This chain connects TRBV29-1 to TRBJ1-6; maybe TRBD1 (5 bases). This CDR3 contains 13 residues. V was clipped by 4 bases and J by 10 bases, with 14 bases between them. Looked up from germline, CDR1 is SQVTM and CDR2 is ANQGSEA. The CDR3 loop reads CSVARVRESPLHS. The CDR3 DNA reads as TGCAGCGTTGCCAGGGTTAGAGAATCACCCCTCCACTCT.

Concerning this clonotype: This sequence may be a read error, since a much larger clone differs from it by one base. The V call is TRBV30, the J call TRBJ2-1; D gene unclear. V was pared by 2 bases and J by 4 bases, with 6 bases between. This CDR3 comprises 12 residues. Germline values: CDR1 GTSNPN, CDR2 SVGIG (reference sequence). The CDR3 spells CAWSYKYNEQFF. CDR3 bases: TGTGCCTGGAGTTACAAGTACAATGAGCAGTTCTTC.

Comment on this clonotype: This may arise from a read error, as a much more abundant clone is one base away. The chain is built from TRBV5-4 and TRBJ2-3, with D unclear. V lost 4 bases and J lost 4, with 10 bases in between. Germline CDR1 SGHNT, CDR2 YYREEE (reference sequence). The CDR3 length is 13 residues. For the CDR3, the DNA is TGTGCCAGCAGCCTCGAGTTGTCAGATACGCAGTATTTT. This encodes CASSLELSDTQYF.

This clonotype was observed a single time. An end of the junction differs from the germline gene, which may be a read error. The V gene is TRBV29-1, the J gene TRBJ1-1; perhaps TRBD1 as D (6 bases). The CDR3 spans 11 residues. In germline, CDR1 is SQVTM, CDR2 ANQGSEA. DNA for the CDR3: TGCAGCACTTCTGGGGACACTAAAGCTTTCTTT. This sequence encodes CSTSGDTKAFF.

This chain uses TRBV7-8 with TRBJ2-7; D unresolved. This CDR3 has 13 amino acids. Trimming took 0 bases from V and 7 from J, leaving 10 bases between them. CDR1 SGHVS and CDR2 FQNEAQ come from the germline V gene. The DNA for the CDR3 is TGTGCCAGCAGCTTAGCGCGGATTAGGGAGCAGTACTTC. It specifies CASSLARIREQYF.

This clonotype has only a few counts. A read error is possible here, since a much larger clone lies one base away. CDR3 sequence reads: CAISQEMGLTGRGYTF. CDR3 sequence (DNA): TGTGCCATCAGCCAAGAAATGGGCCTCACCGGGAGAGGCTACACCTTC. This chain uses TRBV14 with TRBJ1-2, with D hard to call. Germline V lookup: CDR1 SGHDN, CDR2 FVKESK. This CDR3 has 16 residues.

V gene TRBV4-1 combines with J gene TRBJ2-7, with 8 bases matching TRBD2. Germline CDR1 MGHRA, CDR2 YSYEKL. The CDR3 is 19 amino acids. The ends lost 2 bases at V and 6 bases at J; junction bases unmatched: 21. CDR3 nucleotide sequence: TGCGCCAGCAGCCAATTAGGCGATGGCTCGGGACTAGTGGCCTCCGAGCAGTACTTC. The encoded protein is CASSQLGDGSGLVASEQYF.

Concerning this clonotype: It may be a read error: a sequence one base away is much more abundant. This rearrangement joins TRBV28 to TRBJ1-1; D is perhaps TRBD1 (6 bases). This CDR3 spans 15 amino acids. CDR1 MDHEN and CDR2 SYDVKM come from the germline V gene. The CDR3 coding sequence is TGTGCCAGCAGTACCCCGGACAGCTTGAACACTAAAGCTTTCTTT. Its translation is CASSTPDSLNTKAFF. Full variable domain (remainder filled in from reference TRBV28 and TRBJ1-1): DVKVTQSSRYLVKRTGEKVFLECVQDMDHENMFWYRQDPGLGLRLIYFSYDVKMKEKGDIPEGYSVSREKKERFSLILESASTNQTSMYLCASSTPDSLNTKAFFGQGTRLTVV.

This clonotype was seen a few times. This chain joins TRBV11-2 and TRBJ2-3, with no clear D. V shed 0 bases and J shed 4 bases, with 5 bases lying between them. CDR3 length: 13 residues. Germline V CDR1 and CDR2: SGHAT, FQNNGV. The CDR3 spells CASSLDIADTQYF. In DNA, the CDR3 is TGTGCCAGCAGCTTAGATATCGCAGATACGCAGTATTTT.

On this clonotype: A much more abundant neighbour one base away suggests this may be a read error. The CDR3 coding sequence is TGTGCCTGGAGTCGGCAGCAGAGTCAGCCCCACCATTTT. Protein: CAWSRQQSQPHHF. This sequence joins TRBV30 and TRBJ1-5; D not certain. The CDR3 runs to 13 residues. CDR1 and CDR2 from the germline V gene are GTSNPN and SVGIG (reference sequence).

The chain links TRBV20-1 to TRBJ1-2; D call uncertain. CDR1 is DFQATT, CDR2 SNEGSKA, per germline (reference sequence). The CDR3 is 13 residues long. Between the trimmed V and J ends, which lost 4 bases and 4 bases, there was a span of 13 bases. The CDR3 protein is CSANQQSGYGYTF. CDR3 nucleotides: TGCAGTGCTAACCAACAGTCCGGCTATGGCTACACCTTC.

The chain carries TRBV29-1 and TRBJ2-7; 9 bases map to TRBD1. Germline V lookup: CDR1 SQVTM, CDR2 ANQGSEA. The CDR3 is made up of 16 amino acids. V lost 4 bases to trimming and J lost 1 base; unmatched junction nucleotides: 11. CDR3 sequence (DNA): TGCAGCGTTGTGGGGACAGGGAGCAGGAATTCCTACGAGCAGTACTTC. Protein: CSVVGTGSRNSYEQYF.

With respect to this clonotype: One junction end disagrees with the germline gene, perhaps due to a read error. The chain uses TRBV11-2 and TRBJ2-2, with D tentatively TRBD2 (5 bases). CDR1 and CDR2 from the germline V gene are SGHAT and FQNNGV. This CDR3 has 14 residues. The CDR3 region is CASSQRTFTWKLLF. The DNA of the CDR3 is TGTGCCAGCAGCCAACGGACTTTCACCTGGAAGCTGCTTTTT.

This clonotype appeared a single time. One end of the junction varies from germline; a read error may be responsible. The chain recombines TRBV11-2 with TRBJ2-5, with D tentatively TRBD1 or TRBD2 (7 bases each). Germline assignment: CDR1 SGHAT and CDR2 FQNNGV. The CDR3 is 12 residues long. CDR3 protein: CASSQGGGTLYF. The CDR3 region has the DNA TGTGCCAGCAGCCAGGGGGGGGGGACCCTGTACTTC.

This clonotype came up many times. The gene calls are TRBV24-1 and TRBJ2-3; tentatively, D is TRBD1 (6 bases). This CDR3 has 15 amino acids. Germline V gene data show CDR1 as KGHDR and CDR2 as SFDVKD. V was clipped by 4 bases and J by 1 base, with 11 bases between them. The CDR3 spells CATSDHRQGTDTQYF. CDR3 nucleotides: TGTGCCACCAGTGACCACCGACAGGGCACAGATACGCAGTATTTT.

This clonotype was detected a few times. One end of the junction does not line up with germline, which may come from a read error. The CDR3 DNA reads TGTGCCAGCAGCTCCGCGACAGGGAGTCCTTTCTTC. This sequence encodes CASSSATGSPFF. The chain employs TRBV7-9 and TRBJ2-7; 7 nucleotides line up with TRBD1. The germline CDR1 and CDR2 sequences are SEHNR and FQNEAQ (reference sequence). The CDR3 covers 12 residues.

This rearrangement joins TRBV11-2 to TRBJ2-1; the match to TRBD1 covers 7 bases. V trimming: 5 bases; J trimming: 5 bases; junction bases outside the gene matches: 6. CDR1 and CDR2 from the germline V gene are SGHAT and FQNNGV. The CDR3 length is 14 residues. The CDR3 protein is CASSQDRVNNEQFF. CDR3 in DNA: TGTGCCAGCAGCCAAGACAGGGTAAACAATGAGCAGTTCTTC.

The chain recombines TRBV20-1 with TRBJ2-5, with TRBD1 matching over 7 bases. The CDR3 length is 12 residues. CDR1 and CDR2 (germline): DFQATT, SNEGSKA (reference sequence). CDR3 loop: CDTNRGQETQYF. The CDR3 bases are TGCGATACGAACAGGGGACAAGAGACCCAGTACTTC.

Details on this clonotype: Likely a read error: the CDR3 ends without its conserved phenylalanine or tryptophan. The chain joins TRBV6-6 to TRBJ1-1, with 8 bases that match TRBD1. The CDR3 sequence is 13 residues long. Germline CDR1 and CDR2: MNHNY and SVGAGI (reference sequence). CDR3 DNA: TGTACCAGCAGCAAGACAGGGGAAACTGAAGCTTTCTCT. Translating gives CTSSKTGETEAFS.